These 15 T cell receptor beta chains came from one sample sequenced in a study of metastatic and nonmetastatic thyroid tumors. TCRdb used MiXCR to call clones anew from the PCR reads. The repertoire has 30,000 to 40,000 clones, roughly a third of them found once; the top ten carry roughly 20%. The entire patient cohort was treatment-naive prior to thyroid surgery. Sequencing was carried out using tumor tissue. The receptor set was obtained from a female donor with papillary thyroid cancer or a benign thyroid nodule (not recorded which). Some clones in this sample may be carry-over from other donors' samples.

This clone was recorded a few times. The chain joins TRBV6-5 to TRBJ2-1; TRBD1 aligns across 8 bases. From germline, CDR1 is MNHEY and CDR2 SVGAGI. Trimming removed 3 bases from V and 9 bases from J; junction bases left unmatched: 16. The CDR3 is 17 residues long. DNA of the CDR3: TGTGCCAGCAGTTATTCAGTGGGCAGGGGGCAGTCGGTTGAGCAGTTCTTC. Translation: CASSYSVGRGQSVEQFF.

V gene TRBV7-3 combines with J gene TRBJ2-7; TRBD1 or TRBD2 may be the D gene (6 bases each). This CDR3 is 13 amino acids long. Deletions cut 1 base from V and 5 bases from J, with 9 bases between. From germline, CDR1 is SGHTA and CDR2 FQGTGA. CDR3 sequence: CASSLMGGDEQYF. For the CDR3, the DNA is TGTGCCAGCAGCTTAATGGGGGGCGACGAGCAGTACTTC.

This chain connects TRBV7-8 to TRBJ2-1, with D possibly being TRBD1 or TRBD2 (5 bases each). V lost 5 bases, J lost 2 bases, and 10 bases lay in between. The CDR3 runs to 14 residues. In germline, CDR1 is SGHVS, CDR2 FQNEAQ. The CDR3 reads CASSRGTAYNEQFF. For the CDR3, the DNA is TGTGCCAGCAGCCGGGGCACGGCCTACAATGAGCAGTTCTTC. Full variable domain (outside the CDR3, taken from reference TRBV7-8 and TRBJ2-1): GAGVSQSPRYKVAKRGQDVALRCDPISGHVSLFWYQQALGQGPEFLTYFQNEAQLDKSGLPSDRFFAERPEGSVSTLKIQRTQQEDSAVYLCASSRGTAYNEQFFGPGTRLTVL.

The V gene is TRBV6-1, the J gene TRBJ2-7; TRBD2 matches at 7 bases. V lost 6 bases and J lost 2; bases outside the gene matches: 13. The germline gives CDR1 MNHNS, CDR2 SASEGT. The CDR3 has 16 amino acids. In DNA form, the CDR3 reads TGTGCCAGCAGGGGGGGGTCTCAAATTCCACCCTACGAGCAGTACTTC. Translating it yields CASRGGSQIPPYEQYF.

CDR3 sequence: CASGAGGYNEQFF. The CDR3 DNA reads as TGTGCCAGCGGGGCGGGAGGTTACAATGAGCAGTTCTTC. The V and J genes are TRBV12-3 or TRBV12-4 and TRBJ2-1; 8 bases agree with TRBD2. The CDR3 consists of 13 residues. Trimming cost V 8 bases and J 4 bases; bases outside gene matches: 4.

Only one count was recorded for this clone. This sequence joins TRBV20-1 and TRBJ2-7; TRBD2 matches 8 bases. J lost 4 bases, V lost 1 base, and 12 bases had no gene match. The CDR3 totals 16 residues. Germline V gene data show CDR1 as DFQATT and CDR2 as SNEGSKA (reference sequence). CDR3 sequence: CSARGEARSGSYEQYF. In nucleotides, the CDR3 is TGCAGTGCTAGAGGGGAGGCCAGGAGCGGGAGTTACGAGCAGTACTTC.

Remarks on this clone: Other DNA sequences of this sample code for an identical CDR3. The rearrangement links TRBV11-2 to TRBJ1-3; a weak D match, TRBD1 (5 bases). This CDR3 contains 15 residues. Germline lookup yields CDR1 SGHAT and CDR2 FQNNGV. With 5 bases removed from V and 2 bases from J, the gap between germline ends came to 13 bases. CDR3 coding DNA: TGTGCCAGCAGCAACCAGGGCCAGGCTGGAAACACCATATATTTT. This gives the protein CASSNQGQAGNTIYF.

This clone was seen more than once but under ten times. The CDR3, as DNA: TGTGCCAGCAGTGAAAGGGGAAATGTGGATCAGCCCCAGCATTTT. Its translation is CASSERGNVDQPQHF. The J gene is TRBJ1-5, the V gene TRBV2; D is perhaps TRBD1 (5 bases). There are 15 residues in the CDR3. V was trimmed by 2 bases and J by 5 bases, leaving 13 bases between them. Looked up from germline, CDR1 is SNHLY and CDR2 is FYNNEI. Supplemented by reference TRBV2 and TRBJ1-5, the full variable domain reads EPEVTQTPSHQVTQMGQEVILRCVPISNHLYFYWYRQILGQKVEFLVSFYNNEISEKSEIFDDQFSVERPDGSNFTLKIRSTKLEDSAMYFCASSERGNVDQPQHFGDGTRLSIL.

The chain uses TRBV6-5 and TRBJ2-7; 9 nucleotides match TRBD1. The V gene's germline CDR1 is MNHEY and CDR2 SVGAGI. The CDR3 has 14 residues. Germline trimming cut 4 bases from V and 2 bases from J; bases unmatched to any gene: 3. The CDR3 DNA follows: TGTGCCAGCAGTTCGGGACAGGGTGCCTACGAGCAGTACTTC. Translated: CASSSGQGAYEQYF.

The J gene is TRBJ1-2, the V gene TRBV5-6; a weak D match, TRBD1 (6 bases). Germline CDR1 and CDR2: SGHDT and YYEEEE. The CDR3 contains 15 residues. Trimming left V 2 bases short and J 4 bases short, with 15 bases between. DNA of the CDR3: TGTGCCAGCAGCTTACCCGACAGGAGGGGCTATGGCTACACCTTC. Translating it yields CASSLPDRRGYGYTF.

This clone was detected a few times. The gene calls are TRBV2 and TRBJ1-6; D call uncertain. The CDR3 has 12 amino acids. Looked up from germline, CDR1 is SNHLY and CDR2 is FYNNEI. V gave up 5 bases and J gave up 14 bases, with 13 bases separating them. The DNA of the CDR3 is TGTGCCAGCAGTTCTTTGAGTTTGACCCTCCACTTT. Residues: CASSSLSLTLHF.

This chain uses TRBV6-2 or TRBV6-3 with TRBJ1-2; D perhaps matches TRBD1 (6 bases). From germline, CDR1 is MNHEY and CDR2 SVGEGT. This CDR3 is built from 14 residues. Deletions cut 4 bases from V and 6 bases from J, with 15 bases between. As DNA, the CDR3 is TGTGCCAGCAGTTCTGACAGGATTGGAGATGGCTACACCTTC. It yields the protein CASSSDRIGDGYTF.

Only a few counts were recorded for this clone. The chain has TRBV27 and TRBJ1-2; D possibly corresponds to TRBD1 (5 bases). Germline CDR1 MNHEY, CDR2 SMNVEV (reference sequence). V was cut by 3 bases and J by 8 bases, with 10 bases left in between. The CDR3 consists of 12 residues. Written as DNA, the CDR3 is TGTGCCAGCAGTTTGACGGGGGAGGGCTACACCTTC. The encoded protein is CASSLTGEGYTF.

The chain employs TRBV2 and TRBJ1-5, with 11 bases fitting TRBD1. The CDR3 totals 14 residues. V was pared by 5 bases and J by 5 bases, with 2 bases of the junction left unmatched. From germline, CDR1 is SNHLY and CDR2 FYNNEI. The CDR3 DNA is TGTGCCAGCAGTAAGGACAGGGGGCATCAGCCCCAGCATTTT. Its translation: CASSKDRGHQPQHF. Together with reference TRBV2 and TRBJ1-5, the CDR3 gives the full variable domain: EPEVTQTPSHQVTQMGQEVILRCVPISNHLYFYWYRQILGQKVEFLVSFYNNEISEKSEIFDDQFSVERPDGSNFTLKIRSTKLEDSAMYFCASSKDRGHQPQHFGDGTRLSIL.

The chain links TRBV19 to TRBJ2-1, with TRBD2 identical over 7 bases. The CDR3 consists of 14 residues. Germline V gives CDR1 LNHDA, CDR2 SQIVND (reference sequence). After removal of 11 bases from V and 4 bases from J, the junction contained 11 bases not matched to a gene. The CDR3 nucleotides are TGTGCCCCCGCGGGAAGGCGGGGGTACAATGAGCAGTTCTTC. Translated, it gives CAPAGRRGYNEQFF. Filled out from reference TRBV19 and TRBJ2-1, the complete variable domain reads DGGITQSPKYLFRKEGQNVTLSCEQNLNHDAMYWYRQDPGQGLRLIYYSQIVNDFQKGDIAEGYSVSREKKESFPLTVTSAQKNPTAFYLCAPAGRRGYNEQFFGPGTRLTVL.